A single sample gave rise to the 9 T cell receptor beta chains below, sequenced in a study of T cells in localized non-small cell lung cancer. TCRdb keeps only in-frame clones here, not all; method: immunoSEQ multiplex PCR. The profile shows more than 100,000 clones, roughly nine tenths of them singletons. The sample was peripheral blood, taken before any cancer treatment. All receptors come from a female donor at least 60 years old with stage I lung adenocarcinoma.

The rearrangement joins TRBV7-3 to TRBJ2-1, with TRBD2 matching 11 bases. CDR1 and CDR2 from the germline V gene are SGHTA and FQGTGA. V shed 1 base, J shed 7 bases, and the junction held 3 bases outside the gene matches. The CDR3 loop spans 15 amino acids. The CDR3 DNA sequence: TGTGCCAGCAGCTTAATAGCGGGAGGGCATAATGAGCAGTTCTTC. Translated: CASSLIAGGHNEQFF.

The V call is TRBV5-1, the J call TRBJ2-7, with D unresolved. Trimming took 2 bases from V and 4 from J, leaving 10 bases between them. This CDR3 spans 13 amino acids. Germline V gene data show CDR1 as SGHRS and CDR2 as YFSETQ. The CDR3 DNA sequence: TGCGCCAGCAGCTTAGACACACCTTACGAGCAGTACTTC. The encoded protein is CASSLDTPYEQYF.

The chain is built from TRBV2 and TRBJ1-5; the match to TRBD1 covers 7 bases. The germline CDR1 and CDR2 sequences are SNHLY and FYNNEI. The CDR3 is 18 residues long. With V trimmed by 8 bases and J by 1 base, 17 bases remained unmatched. CDR3 in DNA: TGTGCCAGCTCCACTCCGCCAGGGGGAGGGAACAGCAATCAGCCCCAGCATTTT. It translates to CASSTPPGGGNSNQPQHF.

This clone was seen a single time. The V call is TRBV12-5, the J call TRBJ2-5; D could derive from TRBD1 or TRBD2 (5 bases each). Trimming cost V 7 bases and J 7 bases, with 25 bases left between them. Germline CDR1 is LGHNT and CDR2 is FRNRAP. The CDR3 spans 16 residues. This CDR3 is CASALPGPHSKGTQYF. CDR3 bases: TGTGCTAGTGCTTTACCGGGGCCACACTCAAAGGGGACCCAGTACTTC.

This chain uses TRBV6-1 with TRBJ1-2; D call uncertain. Trimming stripped 5 bases from V and 4 bases from J, with 5 bases between. This CDR3 region has 11 residues. Germline loops: CDR1 MNHNS, CDR2 SASEGT. CDR3 sequence reads: CASSNGYGYTF. The DNA for the CDR3 is TGTGCCAGCAGTAATGGCTATGGCTACACCTTC.

J is TRBJ1-5 and V is TRBV28; D is uncertain. V dropped 6 bases and J dropped 3 bases, with 6 bases sitting between them. Germline CDR1 and CDR2: MDHEN and SYDVKM. This CDR3 spans 12 amino acids. CDR3 coding DNA: TGTGCCAGCAGCCTGATCAATCAGCCCCAGCATTTT. Translated: CASSLINQPQHF.

The chain recombines TRBV28 with TRBJ1-5, with D perhaps matching TRBD1 (6 bases). There are 15 residues in the CDR3. The germline V gene has CDR1 MDHEN and CDR2 SYDVKM. Trimming removed 5 bases at V and 2 bases at J, with 13 bases between. The CDR3 region is CASSDPGVGNQPQHF. The CDR3, as DNA: TGTGCCAGCAGTGATCCAGGGGTCGGCAATCAGCCCCAGCATTTT. Drawing the rest from reference TRBV28 and TRBJ1-5, the complete variable domain is DVKVTQSSRYLVKRTGEKVFLECVQDMDHENMFWYRQDPGLGLRLIYFSYDVKMKEKGDIPEGYSVSREKKERFSLILESASTNQTSMYLCASSDPGVGNQPQHFGDGTRLSIL.

This chain links TRBV6-5 with TRBJ1-4; D gene uncertain. This CDR3 is built from 14 residues. CDR1 and CDR2 from the germline V gene are MNHEY and SVGAGI. Deletions cut 6 bases from V and 5 bases from J, with 13 bases between. The CDR3 nucleotides are TGTGCCAGCAGCAGACGGGGAGCCAATGAAAAACTGTTTTTT. Translation: CASSRRGANEKLFF.

V usage is TRBV6-5 and J usage is TRBJ1-2, with 8 positions matching TRBD1. The germline V gene encodes CDR1 MNHEY and CDR2 SVGAGI. The CDR3 extends over 14 amino acids. J was trimmed by 10 bases and V by 8 bases; bases with no gene match: 15. The CDR3 region is CASSSLQRDRHYTF. The CDR3 nucleotides are TGTGCCAGCTCCTCCTTACAGCGGGACAGGCACTACACCTTC.